Presented here are 3 T cell receptor beta chains from one specimen sequenced in a study of blood T cells in healthy people across ages. For the second PCR, which ran for roughly 6 to 11 cycles, a sample-barcoded 5' primer and a J-beta primer mix were used. Via MiXCR, TCRdb re-called the 5' RACE reads, giving one row per CDR3 protein. The sample yields 1.2 million to 1.5 million distinct CDR3 sequences, 55% to 75% seen once. Material: blood. The receptors were sampled from a man younger than 35 in good health.

This chain connects TRBV7-6 to TRBJ1-1, with D unresolved. This CDR3 has 13 amino acids. With 5 bases removed from V and 4 bases from J, the gap between germline ends came to 11 bases. In germline, CDR1 is SGHVS, CDR2 FNYEAQ. In nucleotides, the CDR3 is TGTGCCAGCAGCGGCGAGGCTGGCACTGAAGCTTTCTTT. This translates into CASSGEAGTEAFF.

The chain joins TRBV7-9 to TRBJ1-2; no reliable D call. The V gene's germline CDR1 is SEHNR and CDR2 FQNEAQ (reference sequence). The CDR3 spans 12 residues. Trimming removed 4 bases from V and 8 bases from J, with 11 bases in between. The CDR3 reads CASSSTDRGYTF. The CDR3 DNA follows: TGTGCCAGCAGCTCGACGGACCGGGGCTACACCTTC.

The CDR3 region has the DNA TGTGCCAGCAGCCGGGTCCTTTACGAGCAGTACTTC. It codes for CASSRVLYEQYF. This chain uses TRBV12-3 or TRBV12-4 with TRBJ2-7; the D is unclear. The CDR3 totals 12 residues. V was clipped by 6 bases and J by 4 bases, with 10 bases between them.